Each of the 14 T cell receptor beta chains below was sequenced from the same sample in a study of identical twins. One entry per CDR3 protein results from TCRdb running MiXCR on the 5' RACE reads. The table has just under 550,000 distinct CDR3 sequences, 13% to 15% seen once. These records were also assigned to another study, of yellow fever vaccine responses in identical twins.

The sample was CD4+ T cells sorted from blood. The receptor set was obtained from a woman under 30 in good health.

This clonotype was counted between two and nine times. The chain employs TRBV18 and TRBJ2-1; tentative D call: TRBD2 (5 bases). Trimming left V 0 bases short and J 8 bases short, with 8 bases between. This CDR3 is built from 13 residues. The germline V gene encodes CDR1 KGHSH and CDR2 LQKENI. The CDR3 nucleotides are TGTGCCAGCTCACCACCGGACTCCCATGAGCAGTTCTTC. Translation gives CASSPPDSHEQFF.

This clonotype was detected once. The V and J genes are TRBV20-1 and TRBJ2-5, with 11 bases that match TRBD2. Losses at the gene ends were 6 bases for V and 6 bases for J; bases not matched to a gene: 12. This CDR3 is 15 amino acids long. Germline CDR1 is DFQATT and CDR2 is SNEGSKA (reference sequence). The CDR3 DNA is TGCAGTGCGCCCTTAGCGGGGGGGGTGGAAAAGACCCAGTACTTC. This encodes CSAPLAGGVEKTQYF.

CDR3 sequence: CASSAVQGSAEKLFF. The DNA of the CDR3 is TGTGCCAGCAGTGCGGTACAGGGGTCCGCGGAAAAACTGTTTTTT. The chain uses TRBV2 and TRBJ1-4; TRBD1 agrees at 7 bases. Germline trimming cut 4 bases from V and 8 bases from J; bases unmatched to any gene: 10. The CDR3 has 15 amino acids. Germline V CDR1 and CDR2: SNHLY, FYNNEI.

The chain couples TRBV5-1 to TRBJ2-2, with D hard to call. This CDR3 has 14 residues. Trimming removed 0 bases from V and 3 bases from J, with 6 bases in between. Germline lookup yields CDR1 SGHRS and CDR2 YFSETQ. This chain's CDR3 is CASSLVADTGELFF. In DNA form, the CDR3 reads TGCGCCAGCAGCTTGGTGGCAGACACCGGGGAGCTGTTTTTT.

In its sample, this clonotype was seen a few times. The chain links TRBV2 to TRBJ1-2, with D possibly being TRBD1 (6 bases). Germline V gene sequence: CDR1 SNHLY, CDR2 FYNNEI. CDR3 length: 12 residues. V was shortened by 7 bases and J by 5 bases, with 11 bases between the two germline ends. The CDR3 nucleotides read TGTGCCAGCAATAACAGGGATTATGGCTACACCTTC. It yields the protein CASNNRDYGYTF.

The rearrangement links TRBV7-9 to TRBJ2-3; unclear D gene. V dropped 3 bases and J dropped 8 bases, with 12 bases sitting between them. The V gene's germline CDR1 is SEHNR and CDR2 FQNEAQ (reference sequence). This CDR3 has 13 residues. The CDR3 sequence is CASSFPLIGTQYF. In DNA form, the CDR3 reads TGTGCCAGCAGCTTCCCTCTTATCGGTACGCAGTATTTT.

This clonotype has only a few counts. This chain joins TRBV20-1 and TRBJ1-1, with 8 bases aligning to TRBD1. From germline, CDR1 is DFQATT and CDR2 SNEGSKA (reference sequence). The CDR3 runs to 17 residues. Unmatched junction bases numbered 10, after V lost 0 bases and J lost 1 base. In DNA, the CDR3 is TGCAGTGCTAGAGACCTCCGACAGGGGAACGGGAACACTGAAGCTTTCTTT. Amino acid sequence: CSARDLRQGNGNTEAFF.

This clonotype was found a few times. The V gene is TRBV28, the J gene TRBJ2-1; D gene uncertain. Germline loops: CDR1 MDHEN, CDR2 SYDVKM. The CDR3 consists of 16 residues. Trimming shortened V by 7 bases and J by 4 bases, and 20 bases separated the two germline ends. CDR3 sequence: CASTPSVDSPYNEQFF. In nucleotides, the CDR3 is TGTGCCAGCACCCCCTCGGTCGACTCTCCATACAATGAGCAGTTCTTC.

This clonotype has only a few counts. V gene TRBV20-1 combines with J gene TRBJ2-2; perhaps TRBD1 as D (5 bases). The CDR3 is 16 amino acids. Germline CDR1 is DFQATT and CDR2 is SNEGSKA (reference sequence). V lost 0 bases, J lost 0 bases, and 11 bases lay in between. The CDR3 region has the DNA TGCAGTGCTAGAGATTTGGGGCGAACGAACACCGGGGAGCTGTTTTTT. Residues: CSARDLGRTNTGELFF.

CDR3 in amino acids: CSARERQREGEQYF. The CDR3 nucleotides are TGCAGTGCTAGAGAGCGGCAGCGGGAGGGTGAGCAGTACTTC. This chain links TRBV20-1 with TRBJ2-7, with 10 bases fitting TRBD2. The J segment lost 7 bases and the V segment lost 0 bases, leaving 6 bases of the junction unmatched. The CDR3 runs 14 residues. The germline V gene encodes CDR1 DFQATT and CDR2 SNEGSKA (reference sequence).

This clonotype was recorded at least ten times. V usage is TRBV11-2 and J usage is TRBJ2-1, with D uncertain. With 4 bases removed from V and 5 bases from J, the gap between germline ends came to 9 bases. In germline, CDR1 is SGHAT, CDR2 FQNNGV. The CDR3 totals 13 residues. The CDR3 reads CASSSTTDNEQFF. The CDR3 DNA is TGTGCCAGCAGCTCTACTACCGACAATGAGCAGTTCTTC.

CDR3 nucleotides: TGTGCCAGCAGTTTCGTGCGCACATTCTCCTACGAGCAGTACTTC. It translates to CASSFVRTFSYEQYF. V is TRBV28 and J is TRBJ2-7; D gene uncertain. Per the germline V gene, CDR1 is MDHEN and CDR2 is SYDVKM. Trimming stripped 3 bases from V and 0 bases from J, with 12 bases between. This CDR3 region has 15 residues.

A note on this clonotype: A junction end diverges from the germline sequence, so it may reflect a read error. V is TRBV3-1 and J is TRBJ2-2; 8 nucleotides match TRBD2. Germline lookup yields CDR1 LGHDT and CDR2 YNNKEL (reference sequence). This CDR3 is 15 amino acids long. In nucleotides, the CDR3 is TGTGCCAGCAGACAAGCGGGGGTGTACACCGGGGAGCTGTTTTTT. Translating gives CASRQAGVYTGELFF.

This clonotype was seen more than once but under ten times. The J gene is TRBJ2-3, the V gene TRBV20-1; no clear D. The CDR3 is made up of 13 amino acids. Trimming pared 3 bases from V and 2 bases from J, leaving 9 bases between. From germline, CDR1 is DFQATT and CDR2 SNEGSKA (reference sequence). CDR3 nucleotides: TGCAGTGCTAGGGTGGGAAACACAGATACGCAGTATTTT. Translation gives CSARVGNTDTQYF.